This section outlines one TCR beta chain sequence together with its context. Followed over time, Seattle patients had been enrolled while infection was active. Here immunoSEQ multiplex PCR was the method, and the copy in TCRdb shows in-frame clones only, minus some. The repertoire holds some 300,000 clones, with approximately 86% as singletons. The source of the sample is a study of blood T cell repertoires in COVID-19. Study overall: PBMCs, B-cell-depleted T cells, or T cells provided the cDNA or gDNA that made up the material.

The germline gives CDR1 SGHRS, CDR2 YFSETQ. The ends were cut back, 4 bases at V and 6 bases at J, with 19 bases in the middle. CDR3 length: 15 residues. The source is a woman in her seventies with COVID-19, enrolled during active disease. The sequenced material came from peripheral blood. The chain is built from TRBV5-1 and TRBJ1-2; a possible D gene is TRBD1 (6 bases). The DNA of the CDR3 is TGCGCCAGCAGCATACAAGCCGGGACAAGAGATGGCTACACCTTC. This encodes CASSIQAGTRDGYTF.